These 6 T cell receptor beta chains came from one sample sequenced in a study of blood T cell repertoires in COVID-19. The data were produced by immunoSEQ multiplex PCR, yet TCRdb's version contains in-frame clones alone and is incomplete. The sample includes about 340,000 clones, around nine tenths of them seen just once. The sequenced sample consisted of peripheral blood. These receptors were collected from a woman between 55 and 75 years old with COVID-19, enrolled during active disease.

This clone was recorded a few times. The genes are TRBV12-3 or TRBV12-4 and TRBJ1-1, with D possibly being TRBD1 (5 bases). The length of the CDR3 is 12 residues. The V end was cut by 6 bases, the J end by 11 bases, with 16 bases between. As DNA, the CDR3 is TGTGCCAGCAGGGGGGTCGGGGGTTCGGCTTTCTTT. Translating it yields CASRGVGGSAFF.

The CDR3 coding sequence is TGTGCCAGCAGGCCCCCGGGACTAGCGGGAAGCGGGGGCCTAACAGATACGCAGTATTTT. This translates into CASRPPGLAGSGGLTDTQYF. The rearrangement joins TRBV7-3 to TRBJ2-3; 13 bases match TRBD2. The CDR3 is 20 residues long. Trimming removed 6 bases from V and 3 bases from J; junction bases left unmatched: 18. Per the germline V gene, CDR1 is SGHTA and CDR2 is FQGTGA. Complete variable domain (other parts from reference TRBV7-3 and TRBJ2-3): GAGVSQTPSNKVTEKGKYVELRCDPISGHTALYWYRQSLGQGPEFLIYFQGTGAADDSGLPNDRFFAVRPEGSVSTLKIQRTERGDSAVYLCASRPPGLAGSGGLTDTQYFGPGTRLTVL.

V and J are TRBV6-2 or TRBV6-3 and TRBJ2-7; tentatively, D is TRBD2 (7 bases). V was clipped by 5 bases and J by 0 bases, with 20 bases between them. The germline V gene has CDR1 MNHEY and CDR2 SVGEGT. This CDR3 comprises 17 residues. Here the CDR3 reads CASSLSGRGPNSYEQYF. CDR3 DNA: TGTGCCAGCAGTCTGAGTGGGCGGGGGCCGAACTCCTACGAGCAGTACTTC.

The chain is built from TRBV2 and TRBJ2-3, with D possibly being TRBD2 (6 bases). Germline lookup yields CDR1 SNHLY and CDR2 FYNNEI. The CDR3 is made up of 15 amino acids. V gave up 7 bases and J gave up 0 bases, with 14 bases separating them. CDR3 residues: CASIFTGTSTDTQYF. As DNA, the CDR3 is TGTGCCAGCATTTTCACCGGGACTAGCACAGATACGCAGTATTTT.

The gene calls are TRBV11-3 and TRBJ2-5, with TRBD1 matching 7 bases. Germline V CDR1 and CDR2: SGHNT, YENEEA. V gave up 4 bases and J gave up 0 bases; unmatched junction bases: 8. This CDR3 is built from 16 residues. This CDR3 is CASSSWVGQYQETQYF. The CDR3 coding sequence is TGTGCCAGCAGCTCCTGGGTGGGACAGTACCAAGAGACCCAGTACTTC.

In DNA, the CDR3 is TGCGCCAGCAGCTTGGGGGACAGTCTTAATACGCAGTATTTT. Amino acids: CASSLGDSLNTQYF. The chain has TRBV5-1 and TRBJ2-3, with TRBD1 matching 7 bases. Germline assignment: CDR1 SGHRS and CDR2 YFSETQ. The CDR3 has 14 amino acids. J gave up 7 bases and V 0 bases, and 5 bases lay outside the gene matches.